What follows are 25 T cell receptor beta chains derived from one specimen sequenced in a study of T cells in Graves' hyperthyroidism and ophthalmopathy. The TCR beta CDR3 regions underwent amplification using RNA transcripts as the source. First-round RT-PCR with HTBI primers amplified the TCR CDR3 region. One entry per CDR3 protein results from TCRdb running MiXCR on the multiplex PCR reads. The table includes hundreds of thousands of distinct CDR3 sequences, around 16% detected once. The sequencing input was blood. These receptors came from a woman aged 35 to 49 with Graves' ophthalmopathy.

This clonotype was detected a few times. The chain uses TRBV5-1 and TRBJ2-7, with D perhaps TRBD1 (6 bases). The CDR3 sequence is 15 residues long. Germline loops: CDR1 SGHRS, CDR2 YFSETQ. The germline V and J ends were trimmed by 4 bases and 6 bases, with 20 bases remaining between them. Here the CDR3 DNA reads TGCGCCAGCAGCCCTCGACAGGACGGTTCCGGCGAGCAGTACTTC. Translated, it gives CASSPRQDGSGEQYF. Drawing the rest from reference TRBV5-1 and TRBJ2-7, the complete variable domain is KAGVTQTPRYLIKTRGQQVTLSCSPISGHRSVSWYQQTPGQGLQFLFEYFSETQRNKGNFPGRFSGRQFSNSRSEMNVSTLELGDSALYLCASSPRQDGSGEQYFGPGTRLTVT.

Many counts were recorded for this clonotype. The CDR3 coding sequence is TGTGCCAGCAGCGGATACAGGGAGCGTCAGCCCCAGCATTTT. This gives the protein CASSGYRERQPQHF. V usage is TRBV9 and J usage is TRBJ1-5, with a weak D call TRBD1 (6 bases). The ends were cut back, 3 bases at V and 6 bases at J, with 13 bases in the middle. This CDR3 contains 14 residues. Germline CDR1 reads SGDLS; CDR2 reads YYNGEE.

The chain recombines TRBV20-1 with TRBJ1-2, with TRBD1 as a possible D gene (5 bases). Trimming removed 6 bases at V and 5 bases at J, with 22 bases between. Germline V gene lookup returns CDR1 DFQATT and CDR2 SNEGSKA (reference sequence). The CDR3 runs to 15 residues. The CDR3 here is CSARNLGIGGYGYTF. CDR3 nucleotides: TGCAGTGCCCGCAATTTGGGGATCGGGGGATATGGCTACACCTTC.

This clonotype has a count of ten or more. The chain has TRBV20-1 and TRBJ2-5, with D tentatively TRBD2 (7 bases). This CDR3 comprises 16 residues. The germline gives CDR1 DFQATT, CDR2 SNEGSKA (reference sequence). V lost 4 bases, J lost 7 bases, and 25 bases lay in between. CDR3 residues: CSATQFPGGGYGTQYF. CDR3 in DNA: TGCAGTGCTACCCAATTTCCGGGGGGCGGATACGGGACCCAGTACTTC.

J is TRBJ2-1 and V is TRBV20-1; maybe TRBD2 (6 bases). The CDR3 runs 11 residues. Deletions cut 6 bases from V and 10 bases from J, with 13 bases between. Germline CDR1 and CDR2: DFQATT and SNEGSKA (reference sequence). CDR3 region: CSAPREREQFF. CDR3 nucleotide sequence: TGCAGTGCGCCCCGGGAGCGCGAGCAGTTCTTC.

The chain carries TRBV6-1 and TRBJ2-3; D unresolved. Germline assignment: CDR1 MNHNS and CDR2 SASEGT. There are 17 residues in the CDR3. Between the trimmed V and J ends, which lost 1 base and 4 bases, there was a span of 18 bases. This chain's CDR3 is CASSEGAAALTADTQYF. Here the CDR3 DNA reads TGTGCCAGCAGTGAAGGGGCGGCCGCCCTTACGGCAGATACGCAGTATTTT.

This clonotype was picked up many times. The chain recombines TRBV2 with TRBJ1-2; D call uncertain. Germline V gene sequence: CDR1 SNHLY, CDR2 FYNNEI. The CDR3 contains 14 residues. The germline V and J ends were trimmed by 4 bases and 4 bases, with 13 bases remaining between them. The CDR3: CASSAGGWGYGYTF. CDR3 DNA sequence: TGTGCCAGCAGTGCAGGAGGCTGGGGCTATGGCTACACCTTC.

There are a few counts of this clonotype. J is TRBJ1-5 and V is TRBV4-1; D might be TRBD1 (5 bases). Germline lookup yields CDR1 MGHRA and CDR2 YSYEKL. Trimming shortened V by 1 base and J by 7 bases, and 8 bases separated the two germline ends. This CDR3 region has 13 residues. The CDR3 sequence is CASSQVGDQPQHF. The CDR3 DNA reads TGCGCCAGCAGCCAAGTGGGGGACCAGCCCCAGCATTTT.

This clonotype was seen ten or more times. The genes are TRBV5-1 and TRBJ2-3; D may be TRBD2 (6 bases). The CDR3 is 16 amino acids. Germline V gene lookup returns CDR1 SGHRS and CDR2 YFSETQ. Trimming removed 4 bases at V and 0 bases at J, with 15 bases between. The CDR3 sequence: CASSPLAGPSTDTQYF. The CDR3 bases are TGCGCCAGCAGCCCTCTGGCGGGGCCTAGCACAGATACGCAGTATTTT.

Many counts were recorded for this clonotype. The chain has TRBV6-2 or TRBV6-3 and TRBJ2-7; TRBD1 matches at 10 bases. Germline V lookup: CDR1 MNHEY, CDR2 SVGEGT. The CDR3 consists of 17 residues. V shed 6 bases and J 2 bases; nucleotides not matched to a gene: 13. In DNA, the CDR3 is TGTGCCAGCAGACAAGACAGGGGGCGCAATCCCACCTACGAGCAGTACTTC. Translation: CASRQDRGRNPTYEQYF.

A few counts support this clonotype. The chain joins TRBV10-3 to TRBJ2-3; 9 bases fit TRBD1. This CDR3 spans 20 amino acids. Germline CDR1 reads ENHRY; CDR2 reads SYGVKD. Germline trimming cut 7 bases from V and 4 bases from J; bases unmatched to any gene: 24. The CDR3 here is CAITEQGATEVGSLPDTQYF. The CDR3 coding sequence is TGTGCCATCACCGAACAGGGGGCTACCGAGGTCGGGAGTCTGCCAGATACGCAGTATTTT.

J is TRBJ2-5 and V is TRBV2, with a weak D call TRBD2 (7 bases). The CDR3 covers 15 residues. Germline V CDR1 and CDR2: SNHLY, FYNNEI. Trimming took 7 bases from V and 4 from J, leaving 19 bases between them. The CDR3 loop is CASTLGGGLRETQYF. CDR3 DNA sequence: TGTGCCAGCACCCTGGGAGGGGGGCTTAGAGAGACCCAGTACTTC.

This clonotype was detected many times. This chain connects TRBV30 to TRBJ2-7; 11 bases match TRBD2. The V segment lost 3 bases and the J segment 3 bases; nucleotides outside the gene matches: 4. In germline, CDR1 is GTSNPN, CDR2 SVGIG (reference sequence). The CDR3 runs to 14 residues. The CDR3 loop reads CAWSRGTSGYEQYF. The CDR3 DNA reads TGTGCCTGGAGCAGGGGGACTAGCGGCTACGAGCAGTACTTC.

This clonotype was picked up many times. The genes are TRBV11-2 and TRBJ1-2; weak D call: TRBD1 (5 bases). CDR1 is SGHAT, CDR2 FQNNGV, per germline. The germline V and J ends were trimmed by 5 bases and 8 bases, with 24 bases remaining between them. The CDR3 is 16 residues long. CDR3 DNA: TGTGCCAGCAGCCCGACCCGGGGAAGACAGAAGGAAGGCTACACCTTC. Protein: CASSPTRGRQKEGYTF. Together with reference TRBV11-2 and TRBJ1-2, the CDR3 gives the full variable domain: EAGVAQSPRYKIIEKRQSVAFWCNPISGHATLYWYQQILGQGPKLLIQFQNNGVVDDSQLPKDRFSAERLKGVDSTLKIQPAKLEDSAVYLCASSPTRGRQKEGYTFGSGTRLTVV.

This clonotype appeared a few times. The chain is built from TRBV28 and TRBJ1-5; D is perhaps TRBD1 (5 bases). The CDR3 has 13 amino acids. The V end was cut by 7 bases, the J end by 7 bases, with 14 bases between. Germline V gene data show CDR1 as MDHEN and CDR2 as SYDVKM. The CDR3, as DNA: TGTGCCAGCAATGGGGCCCAACGACAGCCCCAGCATTTT. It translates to CASNGAQRQPQHF. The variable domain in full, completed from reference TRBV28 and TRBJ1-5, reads DVKVTQSSRYLVKRTGEKVFLECVQDMDHENMFWYRQDPGLGLRLIYFSYDVKMKEKGDIPEGYSVSREKKERFSLILESASTNQTSMYLCASNGAQRQPQHFGDGTRLSIL.

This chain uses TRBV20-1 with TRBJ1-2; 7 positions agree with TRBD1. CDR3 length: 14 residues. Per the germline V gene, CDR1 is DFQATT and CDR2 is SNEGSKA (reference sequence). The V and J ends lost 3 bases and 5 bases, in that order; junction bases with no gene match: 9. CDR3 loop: CSARTGTPRYGYTF. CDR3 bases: TGCAGTGCTAGGACAGGGACCCCCCGATATGGCTACACCTTC.

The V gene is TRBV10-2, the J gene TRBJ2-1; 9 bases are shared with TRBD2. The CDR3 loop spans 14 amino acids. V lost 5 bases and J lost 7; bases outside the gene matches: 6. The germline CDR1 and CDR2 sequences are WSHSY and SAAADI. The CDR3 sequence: CASSPLAGQNEQFF. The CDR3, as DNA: TGCGCCAGCAGTCCACTAGCGGGTCAGAATGAGCAGTTCTTC.

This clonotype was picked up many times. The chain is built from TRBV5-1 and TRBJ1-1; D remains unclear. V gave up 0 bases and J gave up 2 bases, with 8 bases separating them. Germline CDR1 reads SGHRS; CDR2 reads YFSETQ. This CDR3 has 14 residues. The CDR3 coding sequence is TGCGCCAGCAGCTTGGGGAAGGCAAACACTGAAGCTTTCTTT. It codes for CASSLGKANTEAFF.

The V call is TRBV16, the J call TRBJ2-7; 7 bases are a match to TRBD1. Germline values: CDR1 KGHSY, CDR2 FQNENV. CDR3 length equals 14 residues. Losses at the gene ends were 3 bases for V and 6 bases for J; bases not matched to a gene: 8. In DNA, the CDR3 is TGTGCCAGCAGCCACACAGGGGCTTACATCGAGCAGTACTTC. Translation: CASSHTGAYIEQYF.

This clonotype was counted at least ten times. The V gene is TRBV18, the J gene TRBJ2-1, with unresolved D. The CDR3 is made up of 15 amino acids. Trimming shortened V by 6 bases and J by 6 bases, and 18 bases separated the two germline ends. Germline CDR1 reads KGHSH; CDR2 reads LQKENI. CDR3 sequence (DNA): TGTGCCAGCTCGCCAAACAGAGCCGCCTCCAATGAGCAGTTCTTC. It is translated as CASSPNRAASNEQFF.

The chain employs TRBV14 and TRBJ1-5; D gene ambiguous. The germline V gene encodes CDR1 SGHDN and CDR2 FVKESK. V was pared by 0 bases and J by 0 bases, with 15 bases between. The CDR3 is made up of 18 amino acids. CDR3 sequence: CASSQDRNLTYSNQPQHF. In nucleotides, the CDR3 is TGTGCCAGCAGCCAAGACCGGAACCTTACTTATAGCAATCAGCCCCAGCATTTT.

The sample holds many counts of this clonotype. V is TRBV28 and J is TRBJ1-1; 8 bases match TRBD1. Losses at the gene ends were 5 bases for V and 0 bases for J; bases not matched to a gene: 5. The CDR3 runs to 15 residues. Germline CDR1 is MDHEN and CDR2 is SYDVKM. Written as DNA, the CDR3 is TGTGCCAGCAGTCCTCGGACAGGGATGAACACTGAAGCTTTCTTT. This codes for CASSPRTGMNTEAFF.

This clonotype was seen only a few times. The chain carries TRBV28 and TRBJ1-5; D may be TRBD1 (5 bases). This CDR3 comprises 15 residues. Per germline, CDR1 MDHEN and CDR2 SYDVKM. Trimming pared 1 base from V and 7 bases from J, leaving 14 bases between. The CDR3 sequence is CASSLSGPRGQPQHF. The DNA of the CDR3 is TGTGCCAGCAGTTTATCGGGACCCCGGGGGCAGCCCCAGCATTTT. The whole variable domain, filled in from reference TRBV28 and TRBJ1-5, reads DVKVTQSSRYLVKRTGEKVFLECVQDMDHENMFWYRQDPGLGLRLIYFSYDVKMKEKGDIPEGYSVSREKKERFSLILESASTNQTSMYLCASSLSGPRGQPQHFGDGTRLSIL.

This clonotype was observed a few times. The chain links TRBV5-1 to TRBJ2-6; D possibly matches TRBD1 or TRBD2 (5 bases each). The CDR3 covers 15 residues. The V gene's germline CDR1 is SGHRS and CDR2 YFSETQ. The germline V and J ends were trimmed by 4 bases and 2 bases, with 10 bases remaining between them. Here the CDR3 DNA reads TGCGCCAGCAGCACCAGGGACGCTGGGGCCAACGTCCTGACTTTC. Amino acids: CASSTRDAGANVLTF.

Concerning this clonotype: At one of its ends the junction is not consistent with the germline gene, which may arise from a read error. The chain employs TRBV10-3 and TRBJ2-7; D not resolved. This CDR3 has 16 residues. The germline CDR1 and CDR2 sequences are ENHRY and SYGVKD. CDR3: CATSESRREIGDEQYF. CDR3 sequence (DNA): TGTGCCACCAGTGAGTCACGAAGGGAAATCGGAGACGAGCAGTACTTC.